Listed below are T cell receptor beta chains from one sample, sequenced in a study of beta chain features in type 1 diabetes. Sequencing used immunoSEQ multiplex PCR; TCRdb keeps in-frame clones, though not all of them. The sample carries fewer than 450,000 clones, 13% recorded once. Sequencing used naive CD4+ T cells from blood. The receptors were sampled from a woman under 30 with type 1 diabetes. Both conserved end residues are part of each CDR3. The D gene is left open where the match is weak. Clone size is shown for a subset of rows, as once, few, many or a class of expanded clone.

>few|TRBD1|TRBJ1-1|TRBV4-2
TGTGCCAGCAGCCAAGATTGGACAGGGGCCACTGAAGCTTTCTTT
CASSQDWTGATEAFF
>-|-|TRBJ2-1|TRBV11-2
TGTGCCAGCAGCTTATTCCAATACAATGAGCAGTTCTTC
CASSLFQYNEQFF
>few|TRBD1|TRBJ1-2|TRBV12-5
TGTGCTAGTGGTTTGCCGACAGGGGGTCTTCCCCACTTC
CASGLPTGGLPHF
>-|-|TRBJ2-5|TRBV5-1
TGCGCCAGCAGCTTAGGAGGTTCCGCTCAATTGGCCCAGTACTTC
CASSLGGSAQLAQYF
>-|TRBD1|TRBJ1-2|TRBV30
TGTGCAAAGAGTTCAGGGGGCGCGGGCTACACCTTC
CAKSSGGAGYTF
>-|-|TRBJ2-6|TRBV7-2
TGTGCCAGCAGCTTTACTGGGGCCAACGTCCTGACTTTC
CASSFTGANVLTF
>few|-|TRBJ1-1|TRBV2
TGTGCCAGCAGTGCCCCACAGGGCCGGAACACTGAAGCTTTCTTT
CASSAPQGRNTEAFF
>-|TRBD2|TRBJ2-1|TRBV4-3
TGCGCCAGCAGCCAAGATGAAAGCAGGGCTAGCGGGAGTAGCGATGAGCAGTTCTTC
CASSQDESRASGSSDEQFF
>-|-|TRBJ2-2|TRBV19
TGTGCCAGTAGTATAGACAGGGCGACCGGGGAGCTGTTTTTT
CASSIDRATGELFF
>few|TRBD2|TRBJ2-1|TRBV7-2
TGTGCCAGCAGCTTATTTAGCGGGAGGACTGGTGAGCAGTTCTTC
CASSLFSGRTGEQFF
>few|-|TRBJ1-1|TRBV5-1
TGCGCCAGCAGCTCGGGCAAGACGACAGTGAACACTGAAGCTTTCTTT
CASSSGKTTVNTEAFF
>few|-|TRBJ1-1|TRBV7-9
TGTGCCAGCAGCACGGACCGGGGCACTGAAGCTTTCTTT
CASSTDRGTEAFF
>-|TRBD2|TRBJ2-5|TRBV7-9
TGTGCCAGCAGCTTAGGGGCTAGCGGGAAAGAGACCCAGTACTTC
CASSLGASGKETQYF